The 31 T cell receptor beta chains below all came from one sample that was sequenced in a study of blood T cells in healthy people across ages. It was with a sample-barcoded 5' primer and a J-beta primer mix that a second PCR of roughly 6 to 12 cycles was run. TCRdb re-called the 5' RACE reads through MiXCR, storing one row per CDR3 protein. The sample contains about 1.5 million distinct CDR3 sequences, around 40% of which appear only once. Specimen: blood. These receptors were obtained from a woman aged 18 to 35 in good health.

The table lists this clonotype with a few counts. V and J are TRBV18 and TRBJ2-5; possibly TRBD1 or TRBD2 for D (6 bases each). The tail of the sequence fits TRBJ2-7 better, so the J call may be wrong. Germline CDR1 reads KGHSH; CDR2 reads LQKENI. This CDR3 spans 14 amino acids. The CDR3 spells CASSPLSGANEQYF. CDR3 DNA: TGTGCCAGCTCACCCCTATCGGGGGCCAACGAGCAGTACTTC.

Remarks on this clonotype: At one boundary the junction diverges from the germline segment, which might be a read error. The chain carries TRBV5-1 and TRBJ2-3; perhaps D is TRBD1 or TRBD2 (5 bases each). Germline CDR1 reads SGHRS; CDR2 reads YFSETQ. The CDR3 covers 15 residues. The CDR3 is CTSSLPKGTTDTQYF. The CDR3 nucleotides are TGCACCAGCAGCTTGCCCAAGGGGACCACAGATACGCAGTATTTT. Complete variable domain (other parts from reference TRBV5-1 and TRBJ2-3): KAGVTQTPRYLIKTRGQQVTLSCSPISGHRSVSWYQQTPGQGLQFLFEYFSETQRNKGNFPGRFSGRQFSNSRSEMNVSTLELGDSALYLCTSSLPKGTTDTQYFGPGTRLTVL.

In this sample, this clonotype turned up a few times. The V call is TRBV2, the J call TRBJ1-4, with D possibly TRBD1 on 5 matching bases. CDR1 and CDR2 (germline): SNHLY, FYNNEI. V gave up 0 bases and J gave up 7 bases, with 15 bases separating them. This CDR3 contains 16 residues. CDR3 sequence: CASSEAPAGLGEKLFF. The CDR3 DNA follows: TGTGCCAGCAGTGAAGCGCCAGCAGGGTTGGGTGAAAAACTGTTTTTT.

The V gene is TRBV6-6, the J gene TRBJ2-1; 11 nucleotides line up with TRBD1. From germline, CDR1 is MNHNY and CDR2 SVGAGI (reference sequence). Trimming removed 6 bases from V and 4 bases from J; junction bases left unmatched: 11. This CDR3 region has 17 residues. CDR3 region: CASRTLRTGGAYNEQFF. In nucleotides, the CDR3 is TGTGCCAGCAGAACTTTGCGGACAGGGGGCGCGTACAATGAGCAGTTCTTC.

CDR3 bases: TGTGCCAGCAGCTTGGCTGGACTAGCGGGAGAATTGCGGTACTTC. Its translation: CASSLAGLAGELRYF. The V gene is TRBV5-8, the J gene TRBJ2-7, with 13 positions matching TRBD2. The CDR3 is 15 amino acids. CDR1 and CDR2 from the germline V gene are SGHTS and YDEGEE. The trim removed 0 bases at V and 12 bases at J, leaving 9 bases unmatched. The full variable domain, rest sourced from reference TRBV5-8 and TRBJ2-7, is EAGVTQSPTHLIKTRGQQATLRCSPISGHTSVYWYQQALGLGLQFLLWYDEGEERNRGNFPPRFSGRQFPNYSSELNVNALELEDSALYLCASSLAGLAGELRYFGPGTRLTVT.

Only one count was recorded for this clonotype. The chain employs TRBV20-1 and TRBJ2-1, with D perhaps matching TRBD2 (6 bases). This CDR3 is 14 amino acids long. V lost 1 base, J lost 6 bases, and 13 bases lay in between. Germline CDR1 DFQATT, CDR2 SNEGSKA (reference sequence). CDR3 DNA sequence: TGCAGTGCTAGAGTCCGAGCGGGTTCCAATGAGCAGTTCTTC. Its translation: CSARVRAGSNEQFF.

This clonotype was detected a few times. This rearrangement joins TRBV6-5 to TRBJ1-2; 8 bases map to TRBD1. Germline assignment: CDR1 MNHEY and CDR2 SVGAGI. J lost 3 bases, V lost 2 bases, and 2 bases had no gene match. This CDR3 is built from 14 residues. The CDR3 DNA follows: TGTGCCAGCAGTTACCAGGGGGCATACTATGGCTACACCTTC. Its protein product is CASSYQGAYYGYTF.

A note on this clonotype: At one end, the junction sequence differs from germline, possibly due to a read error. V usage is TRBV28 and J usage is TRBJ1-6; 8 bases are a match to TRBD1. CDR1 MDHEN and CDR2 SYDVKM come from the germline V gene. The CDR3 has 14 residues. CDR3 DNA: TGTGCCAGCATCCCGGACAGGGTTAATTCACCCCCCCACTTT. Translation: CASIPDRVNSPPHF. The full variable domain, rest sourced from reference TRBV28 and TRBJ1-6, is DVKVTQSSRYLVKRTGEKVFLECVQDMDHENMFWYRQDPGLGLRLIYFSYDVKMKEKGDIPEGYSVSREKKERFSLILESASTNQTSMYLCASIPDRVNSPPHFGNGTRLTVT.

This rearrangement joins TRBV29-1 to TRBJ1-5, with 8 nucleotides matching TRBD1. The CDR3 has 20 residues. CDR1 SQVTM and CDR2 ANQGSEA come from the germline V gene. The ends lost 1 base at V and 0 bases at J; junction bases unmatched: 17. CDR3 coding DNA: TGCAGCGTTGAAGGAGCGAGCGGACAGGGACTAAATGATAGCAATCAGCCCCAGCATTTT. Encoded protein: CSVEGASGQGLNDSNQPQHF. Full variable domain (missing parts from reference TRBV29-1 and TRBJ1-5): SAVISQKPSRDICQRGTSLTIQCQVDSQVTMMFWYRQQPGQSLTLIATANQGSEATYESGFVIDKFPISRPNLTFSTLTVSNMSPEDSSIYLCSVEGASGQGLNDSNQPQHFGDGTRLSIL.

This clonotype was recorded a few times. The chain employs TRBV3-1 and TRBJ2-7; D call uncertain. The V end was cut by 1 base, the J end by 3 bases, with 7 bases between. There are 13 residues in the CDR3. Germline CDR1 is LGHDT and CDR2 is YNNKEL (reference sequence). CDR3 DNA sequence: TGTGCCAGCAGCCAAGGACTGTTCTACGAGCAGTACTTC. As protein: CASSQGLFYEQYF.

The genes are TRBV7-9 and TRBJ1-2, with 9 bases that match TRBD1. The germline V gene has CDR1 SEHNR and CDR2 FQNEAQ (reference sequence). V trimming: 4 bases; J trimming: 5 bases; junction bases outside the gene matches: 8. The CDR3 extends over 15 amino acids. The CDR3 sequence: CASSYTGTGQYGYTF. In DNA, the CDR3 is TGTGCCAGCAGCTACACCGGGACAGGGCAATATGGCTACACCTTC.

V usage is TRBV5-1 and J usage is TRBJ1-1; a weak D match, TRBD1 (6 bases). Germline assignment: CDR1 SGHRS and CDR2 YFSETQ. With 0 bases removed from V and 7 bases from J, the gap between germline ends came to 22 bases. The CDR3 sequence is 17 residues long. DNA for the CDR3: TGCGCCAGCAGCTTGGGACCTCAAGGGGGGGACTTAGGTGAAGCTTTCTTT. Residues: CASSLGPQGGDLGEAFF.

The chain employs TRBV2 and TRBJ1-5, with D perhaps matching TRBD1 (6 bases). CDR3 length equals 13 residues. CDR1 and CDR2 (germline): SNHLY, FYNNEI. V was cut by 11 bases and J by 0 bases, with 11 bases left in between. The CDR3 loop reads CASDRISNQPQHF. As DNA, the CDR3 is TGTGCCTCGGACAGAATTAGCAATCAGCCCCAGCATTTT.

This chain uses TRBV20-1 with TRBJ2-3, with D perhaps being TRBD1 or TRBD2 (5 bases each). CDR3 length: 15 amino acids. Germline V gene sequence: CDR1 DFQATT, CDR2 SNEGSKA (reference sequence). The V and J ends lost 5 bases and 1 base respectively, with 16 bases between them. The CDR3 DNA follows: TGCAGTGCTCCTGGGGGAGCGGTCGGCACAGATACGCAGTATTTT. Translating gives CSAPGGAVGTDTQYF.

The chain combines TRBV7-9 with TRBJ2-3, with a tentative D call TRBD2 (6 bases). This CDR3 is 14 amino acids long. V was cut by 5 bases and J by 5 bases, with 14 bases left in between. The germline CDR1 and CDR2 sequences are SEHNR and FQNEAQ (reference sequence). CDR3 in amino acids: CASSATSLIDTQYF. The CDR3 region has the DNA TGTGCCAGCAGCGCGACTAGTTTGATAGATACGCAGTATTTT.

As to this clonotype: Given a much more abundant clone one base away, this may be a read error. The V and J genes are TRBV4-3 and TRBJ1-2; D ambiguous. CDR3 size: 15 residues. The germline V gene has CDR1 LGHNA and CDR2 YSLEER. CDR3 in amino acids: CAGSQRSGVGYGYTF. CDR3 coding DNA: TGCGCCGGCAGCCAAAGAAGTGGGGTAGGATATGGCTACACCTTC.

This chain links TRBV4-1 with TRBJ2-7, with D tentatively TRBD1 (5 bases). V was clipped by 8 bases and J by 4 bases, with 21 bases between them. The CDR3 totals 15 residues. CDR1 is MGHRA and CDR2 is YSYEKL in the germline V gene. CDR3 amino acids: CASGPPDTVAYEQYF. The CDR3 bases are TGCGCCAGCGGGCCCCCGGACACGGTGGCTTACGAGCAGTACTTC.

The chain carries TRBV2 and TRBJ2-1; TRBD2 agrees at 8 bases. Germline values: CDR1 SNHLY, CDR2 FYNNEI. The CDR3 runs to 17 residues. V was clipped by 9 bases and J by 2 bases; unmatched bases: 15. CDR3 region: CASRRSNSGGAYNEQFF. The CDR3 DNA reads as TGTGCCAGTAGGAGGAGTAATTCCGGGGGGGCCTACAATGAGCAGTTCTTC.

This chain connects TRBV12-3 or TRBV12-4 to TRBJ1-2; D uncertain. Between the trimmed V and J ends, which lost 0 bases and 3 bases, there was a span of 11 bases. The CDR3 totals 15 residues. This CDR3 is CASSLALRPDYGYTF. As DNA, the CDR3 is TGTGCCAGCAGTTTAGCGCTGAGACCGGACTATGGCTACACCTTC.

This clonotype has just a few counts. The DNA for the CDR3 is TGTGCCAGCAGTTTATTGTCCTTAGCGGGAAGTAGGTACGAGCAGTACTTC. Translated: CASSLLSLAGSRYEQYF. This chain links TRBV27 with TRBJ2-7, with 8 bases fitting TRBD2. The germline CDR1 and CDR2 sequences are MNHEY and SMNVEV (reference sequence). This CDR3 contains 17 residues. V gave up 1 base and J gave up 4 bases; unmatched junction bases: 12.

This chain connects TRBV6-2 or TRBV6-3 to TRBJ2-1; 13 nucleotides align to TRBD2. The CDR3 runs to 19 residues. Germline loops: CDR1 MNHEY, CDR2 SVGEGT. The V and J ends lost 1 base and 3 bases, in that order; junction bases with no gene match: 9. The CDR3 spells CASSYFLLAGGLFYNEQFF. Written as DNA, the CDR3 is TGTGCCAGCAGTTACTTCTTACTAGCGGGAGGGCTCTTCTACAATGAGCAGTTCTTC.

The rearrangement links TRBV5-1 to TRBJ2-7, with TRBD1 identical over 8 bases. This CDR3 contains 13 residues. Trimming removed 4 bases from V and 7 bases from J; junction bases left unmatched: 7. Germline assignment: CDR1 SGHRS and CDR2 YFSETQ. CDR3 DNA sequence: TGCGCCAGCAGCCCTCAGGGGGCTGCTGAGCAGTACTTC. It is translated as CASSPQGAAEQYF.

The chain links TRBV14 to TRBJ2-7; tentatively, D is TRBD1 (5 bases). Near its end, the DNA agrees better with TRBJ2-4, so the J call may be wrong. Per germline, CDR1 SGHDN and CDR2 FVKESK. The CDR3 extends over 16 amino acids. Here the CDR3 DNA reads TGTGCCAGCAGCCAAGAAGTGGGGCTCCGGACCAACATTCAGTACTTC. As protein: CASSQEVGLRTNIQYF.

V gene TRBV27 combines with J gene TRBJ1-2; no clear D. CDR1 is MNHEY, CDR2 SMNVEV, per germline (reference sequence). The CDR3 spans 13 residues. Deletions cut 4 bases from V and 4 bases from J, with 10 bases between. As DNA, the CDR3 is TGTGCCAGCAGTTGGCAGATTGGCTATGGCTACACCTTC. Amino acids: CASSWQIGYGYTF.

The chain is built from TRBV7-3 and TRBJ2-7, with TRBD2 matching 10 bases. This CDR3 is 16 amino acids long. The ends lost 5 bases at V and 0 bases at J; junction bases unmatched: 7. Germline CDR1 SGHTA, CDR2 FQGTGA. Written as DNA, the CDR3 is TGTGCCAGCAGCGCCGGTCCTAGCGGGAGCTCCTACGAGCAGTACTTC. This gives the protein CASSAGPSGSSYEQYF.

The rearrangement uses TRBV20-1 and TRBJ2-7; D is uncertain. The V end was cut by 0 bases, the J end by 2 bases, with 11 bases between. This CDR3 has 14 residues. In germline, CDR1 is DFQATT, CDR2 SNEGSKA (reference sequence). CDR3 DNA: TGCAGTGCTAGAGATCAGGTTGCTGCCTACGAGCAGTACTTC. Amino acids: CSARDQVAAYEQYF.

This clonotype was observed a few times. The chain carries TRBV2 and TRBJ2-7; no definite D call. Trimming cost V 3 bases and J 3 bases, with 9 bases left between them. This CDR3 has 13 residues. CDR1 is SNHLY, CDR2 FYNNEI, per germline. The CDR3 sequence: CASSEFRDYEQYF. Written as DNA, the CDR3 is TGTGCCAGCAGTGAGTTCAGAGACTACGAGCAGTACTTC.

This clonotype has ten or more counts. This chain uses TRBV29-1 with TRBJ2-1, with 7 bases fitting TRBD2. CDR1 SQVTM and CDR2 ANQGSEA come from the germline V gene. Germline trimming cut 5 bases from V and 7 bases from J; bases unmatched to any gene: 11. The length of the CDR3 is 14 residues. This CDR3 reads CSVTLAVTENEQFF. The DNA for the CDR3 is TGCAGCGTTACTCTAGCGGTCACTGAGAATGAGCAGTTCTTC.

The rearrangement uses TRBV4-1 and TRBJ1-4; tentatively, D is TRBD1 (5 bases). The CDR3 spans 16 residues. Germline V CDR1 and CDR2: MGHRA, YSYEKL. With 2 bases removed from V and 3 bases from J, the gap between germline ends came to 13 bases. Here the CDR3 reads CASSQKIRVSNEKLFF. DNA of the CDR3: TGCGCCAGCAGCCAAAAAATCAGGGTATCTAATGAAAAACTGTTTTTT.

The V gene is TRBV3-1, the J gene TRBJ2-3; D ambiguous. The V and J ends lost 1 base and 2 bases respectively, with 13 bases between them. Germline lookup yields CDR1 LGHDT and CDR2 YNNKEL (reference sequence). The CDR3 consists of 16 residues. As DNA, the CDR3 is TGTGCCAGCAGCCAAGGATTCGGGCGAACCACAGATACGCAGTATTTT. Translation gives CASSQGFGRTTDTQYF.

This clonotype was counted a single time. The V call is TRBV18, the J call TRBJ2-5; unclear D gene. CDR1 is KGHSH, CDR2 LQKENI, per germline. V gave up 3 bases and J gave up 0 bases, with 11 bases separating them. The CDR3 contains 15 residues. DNA of the CDR3: TGTGCCAGCTCACCCATACAGTCGTACCAAGAGACCCAGTACTTC. Protein product: CASSPIQSYQETQYF.